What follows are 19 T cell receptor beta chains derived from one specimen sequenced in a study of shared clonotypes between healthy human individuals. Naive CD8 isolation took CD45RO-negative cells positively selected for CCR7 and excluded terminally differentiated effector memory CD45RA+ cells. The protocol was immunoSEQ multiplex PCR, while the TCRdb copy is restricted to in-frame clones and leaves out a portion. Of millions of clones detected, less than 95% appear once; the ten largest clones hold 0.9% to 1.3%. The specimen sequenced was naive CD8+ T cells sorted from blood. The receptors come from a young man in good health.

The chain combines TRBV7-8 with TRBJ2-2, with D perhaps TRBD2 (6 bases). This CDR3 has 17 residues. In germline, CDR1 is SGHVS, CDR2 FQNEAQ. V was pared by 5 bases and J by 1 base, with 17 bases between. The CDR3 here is CASSGGRLALNTGELFF. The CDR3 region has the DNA TGTGCCAGCAGCGGGGGTCGGCTAGCGTTGAACACCGGGGAGCTGTTTTTT.

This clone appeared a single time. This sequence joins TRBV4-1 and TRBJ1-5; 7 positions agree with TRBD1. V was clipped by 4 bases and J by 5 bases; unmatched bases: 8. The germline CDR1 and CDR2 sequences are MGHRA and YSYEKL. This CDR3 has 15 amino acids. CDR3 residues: CASSLRQGPDQPQHF. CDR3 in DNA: TGCGCCAGCAGCCTCCGACAGGGTCCAGATCAGCCCCAGCATTTT.

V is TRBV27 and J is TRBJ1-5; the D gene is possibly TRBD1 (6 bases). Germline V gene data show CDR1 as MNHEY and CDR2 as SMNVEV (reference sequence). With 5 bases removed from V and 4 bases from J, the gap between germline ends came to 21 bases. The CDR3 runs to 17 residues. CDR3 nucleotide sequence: TGTGCCAGCAGTAGGGGGGCAGGGGAGGAGAGTAATCAGCCCCAGCATTTT. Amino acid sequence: CASSRGAGEESNQPQHF.

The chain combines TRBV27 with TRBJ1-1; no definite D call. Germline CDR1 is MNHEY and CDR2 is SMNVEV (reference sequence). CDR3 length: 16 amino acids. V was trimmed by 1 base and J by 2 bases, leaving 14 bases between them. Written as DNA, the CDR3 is TGTGCCAGCAGTTTATATTGGGCAGAGGGCAACACTGAAGCTTTCTTT. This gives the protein CASSLYWAEGNTEAFF.

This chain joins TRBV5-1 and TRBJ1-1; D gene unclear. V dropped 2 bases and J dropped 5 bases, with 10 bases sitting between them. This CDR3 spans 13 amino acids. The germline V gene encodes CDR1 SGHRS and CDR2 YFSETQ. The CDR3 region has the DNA TGCGCCAGCAGCTTCTGGGGTAAGACTGAAGCTTTCTTT. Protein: CASSFWGKTEAFF. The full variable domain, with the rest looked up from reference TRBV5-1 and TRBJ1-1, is KAGVTQTPRYLIKTRGQQVTLSCSPISGHRSVSWYQQTPGQGLQFLFEYFSETQRNKGNFPGRFSGRQFSNSRSEMNVSTLELGDSALYLCASSFWGKTEAFFGQGTRLTVV.

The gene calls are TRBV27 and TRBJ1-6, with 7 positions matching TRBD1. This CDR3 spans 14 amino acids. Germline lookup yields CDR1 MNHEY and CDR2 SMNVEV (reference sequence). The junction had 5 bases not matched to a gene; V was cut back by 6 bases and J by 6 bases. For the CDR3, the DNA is TGTGCCAGCAGCTGGGCAGGGGGTAATTCACCCCTCCACTTT. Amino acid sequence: CASSWAGGNSPLHF.

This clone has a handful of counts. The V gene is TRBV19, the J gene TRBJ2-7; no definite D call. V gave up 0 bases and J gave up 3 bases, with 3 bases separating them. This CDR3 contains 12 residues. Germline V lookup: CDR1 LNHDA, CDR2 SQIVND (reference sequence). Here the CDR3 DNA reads TGTGCCAGTAGTATAGACAACTACGAGCAGTACTTC. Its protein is CASSIDNYEQYF.

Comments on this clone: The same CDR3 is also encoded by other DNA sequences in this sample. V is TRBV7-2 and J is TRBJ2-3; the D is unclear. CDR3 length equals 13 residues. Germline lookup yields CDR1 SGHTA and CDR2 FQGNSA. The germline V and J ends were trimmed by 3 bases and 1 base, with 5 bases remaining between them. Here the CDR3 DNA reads TGTGCCAGCAGCTTCGGAGGCACAGATACGCAGTATTTT. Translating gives CASSFGGTDTQYF.

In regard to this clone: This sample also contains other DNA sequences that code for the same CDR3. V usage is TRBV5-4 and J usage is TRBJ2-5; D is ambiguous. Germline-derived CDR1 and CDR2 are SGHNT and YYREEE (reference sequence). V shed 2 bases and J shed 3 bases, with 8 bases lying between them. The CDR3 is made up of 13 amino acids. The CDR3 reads CASSFRGEETQYF. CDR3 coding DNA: TGTGCCAGCAGCTTCCGTGGGGAAGAGACCCAGTACTTC.

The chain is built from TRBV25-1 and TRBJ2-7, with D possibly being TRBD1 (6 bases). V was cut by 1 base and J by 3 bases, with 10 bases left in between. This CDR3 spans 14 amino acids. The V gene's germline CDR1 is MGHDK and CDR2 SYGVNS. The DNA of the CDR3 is TGTGCCAGCAGTGAATTAGGGGACAACTACGAGCAGTACTTC. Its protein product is CASSELGDNYEQYF.

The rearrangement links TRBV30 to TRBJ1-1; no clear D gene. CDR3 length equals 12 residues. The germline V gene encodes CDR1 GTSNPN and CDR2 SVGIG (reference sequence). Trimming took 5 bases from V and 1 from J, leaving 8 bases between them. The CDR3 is CAWLEQNTEAFF. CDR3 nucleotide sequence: TGTGCCTGGCTAGAGCAGAACACTGAAGCTTTCTTT.

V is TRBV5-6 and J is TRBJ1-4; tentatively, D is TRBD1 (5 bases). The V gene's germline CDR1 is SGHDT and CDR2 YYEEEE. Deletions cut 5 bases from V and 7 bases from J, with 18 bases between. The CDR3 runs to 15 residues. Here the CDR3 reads CASSPGGGGSEKLFF. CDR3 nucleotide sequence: TGTGCCAGCAGTCCCGGCGGGGGAGGTAGTGAAAAACTGTTTTTT.

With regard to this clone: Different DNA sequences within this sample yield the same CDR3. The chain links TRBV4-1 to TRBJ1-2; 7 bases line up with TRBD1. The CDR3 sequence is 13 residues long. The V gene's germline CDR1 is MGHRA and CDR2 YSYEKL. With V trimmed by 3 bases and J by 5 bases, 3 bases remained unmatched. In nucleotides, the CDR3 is TGCGCCAGCAGCCAGCAGGGGGAATATGGCTACACCTTC. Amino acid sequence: CASSQQGEYGYTF.

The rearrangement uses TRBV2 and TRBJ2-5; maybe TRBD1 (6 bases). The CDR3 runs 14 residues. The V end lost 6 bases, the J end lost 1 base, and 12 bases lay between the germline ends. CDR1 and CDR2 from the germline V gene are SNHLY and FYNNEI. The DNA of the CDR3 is TGTGCCAGCAGACCCTTGGACAGCCAAGAGACCCAGTACTTC. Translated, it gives CASRPLDSQETQYF. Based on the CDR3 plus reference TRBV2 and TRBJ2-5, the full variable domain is EPEVTQTPSHQVTQMGQEVILRCVPISNHLYFYWYRQILGQKVEFLVSFYNNEISEKSEIFDDQFSVERPDGSNFTLKIRSTKLEDSAMYFCASRPLDSQETQYFGPGTRLLVL.

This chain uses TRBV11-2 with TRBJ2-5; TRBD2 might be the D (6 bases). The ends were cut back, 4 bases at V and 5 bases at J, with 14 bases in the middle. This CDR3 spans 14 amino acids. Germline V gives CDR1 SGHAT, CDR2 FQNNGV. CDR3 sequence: CASSSIGGMETQYF. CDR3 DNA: TGTGCCAGCAGCTCCATCGGGGGTATGGAGACCCAGTACTTC.

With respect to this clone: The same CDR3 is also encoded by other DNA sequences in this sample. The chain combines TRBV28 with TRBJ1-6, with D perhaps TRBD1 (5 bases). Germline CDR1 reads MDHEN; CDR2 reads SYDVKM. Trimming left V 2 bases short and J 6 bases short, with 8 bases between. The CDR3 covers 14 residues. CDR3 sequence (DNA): TGTGCCAGCAGTTTAGGGGGGAGTAATTCACCCCTCCACTTT. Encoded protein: CASSLGGSNSPLHF.

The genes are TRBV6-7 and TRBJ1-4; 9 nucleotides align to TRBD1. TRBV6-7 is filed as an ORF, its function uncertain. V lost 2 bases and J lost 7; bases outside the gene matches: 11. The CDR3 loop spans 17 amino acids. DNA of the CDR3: TGTGCCAGCAGTTACCTAGACAGGGGGAGGGTGAGTGAAAAACTGTTTTTT. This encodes CASSYLDRGRVSEKLFF.

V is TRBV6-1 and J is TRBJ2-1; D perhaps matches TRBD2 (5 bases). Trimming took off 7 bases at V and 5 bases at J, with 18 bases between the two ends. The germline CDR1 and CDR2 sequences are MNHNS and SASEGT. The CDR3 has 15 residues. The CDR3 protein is CASTVDLSHDNEQFF. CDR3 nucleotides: TGTGCCAGCACTGTGGACTTATCACACGACAATGAGCAGTTCTTC.

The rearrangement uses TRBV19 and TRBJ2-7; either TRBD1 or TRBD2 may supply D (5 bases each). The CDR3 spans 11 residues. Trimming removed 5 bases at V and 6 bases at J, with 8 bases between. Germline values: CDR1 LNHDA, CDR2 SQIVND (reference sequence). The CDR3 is CASSRGIEQYF. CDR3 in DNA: TGTGCCAGTAGTCGGGGCATCGAGCAGTACTTC. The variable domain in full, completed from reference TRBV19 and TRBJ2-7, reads DGGITQSPKYLFRKEGQNVTLSCEQNLNHDAMYWYRQDPGQGLRLIYYSQIVNDFQKGDIAEGYSVSREKKESFPLTVTSAQKNPTAFYLCASSRGIEQYFGPGTRLTVT.